Following are 29 T cell receptor beta chains from one sample sequenced in a study of control samples from healthy donors and cancer patients. TCRdb's copy holds only in-frame clones and misses some; the assay was immunoSEQ multiplex PCR. The sample has fewer than 20,000 clones, around 80% seen once; the top ten hold roughly 26%. Sequencing input: PBMCs. Source of these receptors: a man at least 80 years old with head and neck cancer.

This sequence joins TRBV7-2 and TRBJ1-5; D is possibly TRBD1 (5 bases). This CDR3 is built from 16 residues. Germline CDR1 reads SGHTA; CDR2 reads FQGNSA. V lost 5 bases, J lost 0 bases, and 14 bases lay in between. The CDR3 region is CASSEQGGYSNQPQHF. For the CDR3, the DNA is TGTGCCAGCAGCGAGCAGGGTGGGTATAGCAATCAGCCCCAGCATTTT. Variable domain in full (rest from reference TRBV7-2 and TRBJ1-5): GAGVSQSPSNKVTEKGKDVELRCDPISGHTALYWYRQSLGQGLEFLIYFQGNSAPDKSGLPSDRFSAERTGGSVSTLTIQRTQQEDSAVYLCASSEQGGYSNQPQHFGDGTRLSIL.

This clone was counted between two and nine times. The CDR3 sequence is CASSRSVGAGGYTF. CDR3 DNA sequence: TGTGCCAGCAGTCGTTCGGTAGGGGCCGGCGGCTACACCTTC. The gene calls are TRBV27 and TRBJ1-2; D perhaps matches TRBD1 (5 bases). Germline V gene lookup returns CDR1 MNHEY and CDR2 SMNVEV (reference sequence). Trimming left V 5 bases short and J 8 bases short, with 18 bases between. The CDR3 spans 14 residues.

A single count supports this clone. The rearrangement joins TRBV4-1 to TRBJ2-5; 9 bases fit TRBD2. Germline CDR1 reads MGHRA; CDR2 reads YSYEKL. CDR3 length: 15 residues. The V segment lost 4 bases and the J segment 7 bases; nucleotides outside the gene matches: 10. The CDR3 DNA follows: TGCGCCAGCAGCCCGGTTAGCGGGGGATCAGGGACCCAGTACTTC. This sequence encodes CASSPVSGGSGTQYF.

J is TRBJ1-5 and V is TRBV7-9; D perhaps matches TRBD1 (5 bases). V shed 1 base and J shed 5 bases, with 15 bases lying between them. The CDR3 length is 16 residues. Per germline, CDR1 SEHNR and CDR2 FQNEAQ (reference sequence). The CDR3 coding sequence is TGTGCCAGCAGCTTAGAGTGGGGCACGAACGATCAGCCCCAGCATTTT. As protein: CASSLEWGTNDQPQHF.

This CDR3 reads CASSRLAGDTGELFF. In DNA, the CDR3 is TGTGCCAGCAGCCGACTAGCGGGAGACACCGGGGAGCTGTTTTTT. The genes are TRBV6-5 and TRBJ2-2, with 12 bases matching TRBD2. The CDR3 loop spans 15 amino acids. The germline V gene encodes CDR1 MNHEY and CDR2 SVGAGI. V lost 6 bases and J lost 3; bases outside the gene matches: 2.

The rearrangement links TRBV6-1 to TRBJ2-7, with D possibly being TRBD1 (6 bases). Trimming cost V 2 bases and J 1 base, with 9 bases left between them. This CDR3 spans 14 amino acids. Germline assignment: CDR1 MNHNS and CDR2 SASEGT. In DNA form, the CDR3 reads TGTGCCAGCAGTGAACAGGGGACGTCCTACGAGCAGTACTTC. Amino acids: CASSEQGTSYEQYF.

This sequence joins TRBV2 and TRBJ1-2, with 7 bases that match TRBD1. CDR1 and CDR2 from the germline V gene are SNHLY and FYNNEI. V was pared by 6 bases and J by 2 bases, with 3 bases of the junction left unmatched. This CDR3 spans 13 amino acids. Here the CDR3 reads CASSRDSNYGYTF. CDR3 DNA: TGTGCCAGCAGCCGGGACAGCAACTATGGCTACACCTTC.

V and J are TRBV6-2 or TRBV6-3 and TRBJ2-7; D gene unclear. V dropped 0 bases and J dropped 5 bases, with 2 bases sitting between them. The CDR3 has 11 amino acids. The germline V gene has CDR1 MNHEY and CDR2 SVGEGT. The CDR3 bases are TGTGCCAGCAGTTACTCAAACGAGCAGTACTTC. As protein: CASSYSNEQYF.

The J gene is TRBJ2-1, the V gene TRBV19; unclear D gene. CDR3 length: 15 amino acids. Germline V lookup: CDR1 LNHDA, CDR2 SQIVND (reference sequence). V was pared by 3 bases and J by 0 bases, with 9 bases between. The CDR3 DNA reads as TGTGCCAGTAGTATTCAAGTATACTCCTACAATGAGCAGTTCTTC. Translation: CASSIQVYSYNEQFF.

J is TRBJ2-4 and V is TRBV4-2; 10 bases match TRBD1. Germline CDR1 LGHNA, CDR2 YNFKEQ. This CDR3 has 18 amino acids. The V and J ends lost 1 base and 6 bases, in that order; junction bases with no gene match: 12. CDR3: CASSQVYDLTGGGNIQYF. CDR3 in DNA: TGTGCCAGCAGCCAAGTTTACGACCTGACAGGGGGCGGAAACATTCAGTACTTC.

To note about this clone: The junction departs from germline at one end; a sequencing error may be responsible. The genes are TRBV5-1 and TRBJ2-7; maybe TRBD1 (5 bases). Germline V gene data show CDR1 as SGHRS and CDR2 as YFSETQ. There are 15 residues in the CDR3. CDR3 sequence (DNA): TGCGCCAGCAGCCCCTATGGGGCGAGCTCCAACGAGCAGTACTTC. Amino acid sequence: CASSPYGASSNEQYF. The variable domain in full, with the rest retrieved from reference TRBV5-1 and TRBJ2-7, is KAGVTQTPRYLIKTRGQQVTLSCSPISGHRSVSWYQQTPGQGLQFLFEYFSETQRNKGNFPGRFSGRQFSNSRSEMNVSTLELGDSALYLCASSPYGASSNEQYFGPGTRLTVT.

The table lists this clone with a count of one. The chain joins TRBV7-3 to TRBJ2-3, with D unclear. The V and J ends lost 1 base and 5 bases respectively, with 10 bases between them. From germline, CDR1 is SGHTA and CDR2 FQGTGA. The CDR3 sequence is 14 residues long. The CDR3, as DNA: TGTGCCAGCAGCTTAAGCCCGGTTGGAGATACGCAGTATTTT. Protein product: CASSLSPVGDTQYF.

The rearrangement uses TRBV14 and TRBJ1-6; D is unclear. The CDR3 contains 15 residues. CDR1 and CDR2 from the germline V gene are SGHDN and FVKESK. V was trimmed by 0 bases and J by 11 bases, leaving 14 bases between them. The CDR3 DNA reads TGTGCCAGCAGCCAAGACTCGATGGGTTGGACACCCCTCCACTTT. Translated: CASSQDSMGWTPLHF.

V usage is TRBV21-1 and J usage is TRBJ1-4; the table's TRBD1 call for D was not verified on the DNA. TRBV21-1 is listed as a pseudogene. The CDR3 consists of 15 residues. The CDR3 DNA reads as TGTGCCAGCAGCAACGGTAGGGGGCCGGATGAAAAACTGTTTTTT. It is translated as CASSNGRGPDEKLFF.

The chain couples TRBV7-3 to TRBJ2-2, with 10 bases that match TRBD2. Germline lookup yields CDR1 SGHTA and CDR2 FQGTGA. The CDR3 extends over 16 amino acids. Trimming took 5 bases from V and 5 from J; bases not matched to a gene: 8. DNA for the CDR3: TGTGCCAGCAGCCTAGCGGGGGCCCTGGGAACCGGGGAGCTGTTTTTT. Translating gives CASSLAGALGTGELFF.

The chain carries TRBV7-3 and TRBJ2-2, with 9 bases lining up with TRBD1. The CDR3 is 16 amino acids. The J segment lost 6 bases and the V segment lost 5 bases, leaving 10 bases of the junction unmatched. Germline V lookup: CDR1 SGHTA, CDR2 FQGTGA. The CDR3 protein is CASSPTGTGRAGELFF. In DNA, the CDR3 is TGTGCCAGCAGCCCCACGGGGACAGGGAGGGCCGGGGAGCTGTTTTTT.

V gene TRBV7-2 combines with J gene TRBJ2-3; 12 positions match TRBD2. This CDR3 comprises 18 residues. The V gene end was trimmed by 0 bases and the J gene end by 6 bases; junction bases not matched to a gene: 10. The germline CDR1 and CDR2 sequences are SGHTA and FQGNSA. The DNA of the CDR3 is TGTGCCAGCAGCTTAGCGTACGGACTAGCGGGACCCCCGGATACGCAGTATTTT. It is translated as CASSLAYGLAGPPDTQYF.

This rearrangement joins TRBV5-6 to TRBJ1-2, with D possibly being TRBD1 (5 bases). Trimming left V 2 bases short and J 4 bases short, with 12 bases between. The germline V gene has CDR1 SGHDT and CDR2 YYEEEE. This CDR3 is 14 amino acids long. The CDR3 region has the DNA TGTGCCAGCAGCTTCTTGGGACCGAGCTATGGCTACACCTTC. This sequence encodes CASSFLGPSYGYTF.

This clone has just one count. The J gene is TRBJ2-1, the V gene TRBV11-3, with 7 nucleotides matching TRBD1. J was trimmed by 1 base and V by 4 bases; bases with no gene match: 4. This CDR3 has 15 residues. Germline lookup yields CDR1 SGHNT and CDR2 YENEEA. DNA for the CDR3: TGTGCCAGCAGCTCCCGGGACAGTTCCTACAATGAGCAGTTCTTC. Its protein is CASSSRDSSYNEQFF.

This chain connects TRBV18 to TRBJ1-5; perhaps TRBD1 as D (5 bases). V was shortened by 2 bases and J by 3 bases, with 11 bases between the two germline ends. The CDR3 totals 15 residues. Germline CDR1 is KGHSH and CDR2 is LQKENI. The CDR3 region has the DNA TGTGCCAGCTCACCATCGGGGCATCCCAATCAGCCCCAGCATTTT. Translating it yields CASSPSGHPNQPQHF.

The chain combines TRBV11-2 with TRBJ1-1, with D unresolved. Between the trimmed V and J ends, which lost 5 bases and 5 bases, there was a span of 18 bases. Germline loops: CDR1 SGHAT, CDR2 FQNNGV. This CDR3 has 15 residues. The CDR3, as DNA: TGTGCCAGCAGCGGCCTGGGCAGCCGAAGGACTGAAGCTTTCTTT. Amino acid sequence: CASSGLGSRRTEAFF.

The rearrangement links TRBV11-1 to TRBJ1-5, with a weak D call TRBD1 (6 bases). Looked up from germline, CDR1 is SGHAT and CDR2 is FQDESV (reference sequence). There are 13 residues in the CDR3. Trimming removed 5 bases at V and 7 bases at J, with 12 bases between. CDR3 region: CASSGTGYQPQHF. The CDR3 DNA reads TGTGCCAGCAGCGGTACAGGGTACCAGCCCCAGCATTTT.

The rearrangement links TRBV7-9 to TRBJ1-2; 12 bases line up with TRBD1. The CDR3 totals 15 residues. The ends lost 5 bases at V and 6 bases at J; junction bases unmatched: 7. Germline CDR1 SEHNR, CDR2 FQNEAQ (reference sequence). This CDR3 reads CASSPGTGGNNGYTF. In nucleotides, the CDR3 is TGTGCCAGCAGCCCCGGGACAGGGGGCAATAATGGCTACACCTTC. Using reference TRBV7-9 and TRBJ1-2 for the parts outside the CDR3, the full variable domain is DTGVSQNPRHKITKRGQNVTFRCDPISEHNRLYWYRQTLGQGPEFLTYFQNEAQLEKSRLLSDRFSAERPKGSFSTLEIQRTEQGDSAMYLCASSPGTGGNNGYTFGSGTRLTVV.

The chain is built from TRBV10-3 and TRBJ2-7; TRBD1 matches 10 bases. Germline values: CDR1 ENHRY, CDR2 SYGVKD. Trimming at V came to 5 bases and at J to 6 bases, leaving 10 bases not matched to a gene. The CDR3 extends over 15 amino acids. This CDR3 reads CAISRSGQGTGEQYF. In DNA form, the CDR3 reads TGTGCCATCAGTAGATCGGGACAGGGGACCGGCGAGCAGTACTTC.

This rearrangement joins TRBV19 to TRBJ2-1; D not certain. Germline V gene data show CDR1 as LNHDA and CDR2 as SQIVND (reference sequence). The CDR3 is 13 amino acids. The germline V and J ends were trimmed by 7 bases and 5 bases, with 12 bases remaining between them. The CDR3 here is CASTLGLNNEQFF. The DNA of the CDR3 is TGTGCCAGTACTCTAGGGCTAAACAATGAGCAGTTCTTC.

The chain couples TRBV11-2 to TRBJ2-5; D may correspond to TRBD1 or TRBD2 (5 bases each). The CDR3 runs 12 residues. V was trimmed by 5 bases and J by 6 bases, leaving 10 bases between them. Germline CDR1 is SGHAT and CDR2 is FQNNGV. As DNA, the CDR3 is TGTGCCAGCAGCGTTGGGACGCAGACCCAGTACTTC. Its protein is CASSVGTQTQYF.

This chain joins TRBV6-1 and TRBJ2-7; perhaps TRBD1 as D (6 bases). The V gene lost 1 base and the J gene lost 0 bases, with 10 bases spanning the gap. The CDR3 extends over 15 amino acids. CDR1 is MNHNS and CDR2 is SASEGT in the germline V gene. The CDR3 DNA reads as TGTGCCAGCAGTGAAGGTTGGACAGCCTCCTACGAGCAGTACTTC. Its translation is CASSEGWTASYEQYF.

The gene calls are TRBV18 and TRBJ2-1, with D tentatively TRBD2 (6 bases). The CDR3 contains 16 residues. Per germline, CDR1 KGHSH and CDR2 LQKENI. Trimming cost V 4 bases and J 8 bases, with 21 bases left between them. CDR3 coding DNA: TGTGCCAGCTCACTCTCCGGAGGGGCTCCCGGCGATGAGCAGTTCTTC. It codes for CASSLSGGAPGDEQFF.

CDR3 residues: CASSYSTDTQYF. CDR3 DNA sequence: TGTGCCAGCAGTTACAGCACAGATACGCAGTATTTT. The V gene is TRBV27, the J gene TRBJ2-3; D call uncertain. V lost 4 bases to trimming and J lost 0 bases, with 2 bases between them. The CDR3 is made up of 12 amino acids. The germline V gene encodes CDR1 MNHEY and CDR2 SMNVEV (reference sequence).